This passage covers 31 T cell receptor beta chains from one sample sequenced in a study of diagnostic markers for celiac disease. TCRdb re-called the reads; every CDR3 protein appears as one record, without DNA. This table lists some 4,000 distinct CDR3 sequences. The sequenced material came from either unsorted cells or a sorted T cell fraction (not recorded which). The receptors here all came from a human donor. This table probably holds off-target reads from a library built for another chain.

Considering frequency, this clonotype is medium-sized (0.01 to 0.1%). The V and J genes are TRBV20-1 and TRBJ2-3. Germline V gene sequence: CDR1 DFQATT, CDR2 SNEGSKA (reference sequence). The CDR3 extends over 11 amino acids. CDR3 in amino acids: CSARLVIPQYF.

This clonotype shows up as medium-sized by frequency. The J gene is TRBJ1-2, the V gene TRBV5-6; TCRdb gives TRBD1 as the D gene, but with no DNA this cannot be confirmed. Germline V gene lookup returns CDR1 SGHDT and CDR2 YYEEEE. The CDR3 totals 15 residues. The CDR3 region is CASSLQDTQTGGYTF.

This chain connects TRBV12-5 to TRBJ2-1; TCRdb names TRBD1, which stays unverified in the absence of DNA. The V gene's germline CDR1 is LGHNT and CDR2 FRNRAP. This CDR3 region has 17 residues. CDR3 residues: CASGPVGTGSSYNEQFF.

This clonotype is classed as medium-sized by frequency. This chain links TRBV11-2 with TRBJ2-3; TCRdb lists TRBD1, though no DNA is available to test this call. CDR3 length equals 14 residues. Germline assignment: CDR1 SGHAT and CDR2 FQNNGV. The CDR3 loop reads CASSLYRGLDTQYF.

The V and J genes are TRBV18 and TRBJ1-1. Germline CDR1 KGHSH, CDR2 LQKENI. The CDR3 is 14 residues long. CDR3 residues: CASSPQPLNTEAFF.

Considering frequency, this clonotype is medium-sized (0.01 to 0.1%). The CDR3 reads CASSPRVGALYEQYF. V and J are TRBV3-1 and TRBJ2-7; TCRdb proposes TRBD2, but this gene call is untestable without DNA. Germline lookup yields CDR1 LGHDT and CDR2 YNNKEL (reference sequence). CDR3 size: 15 residues.

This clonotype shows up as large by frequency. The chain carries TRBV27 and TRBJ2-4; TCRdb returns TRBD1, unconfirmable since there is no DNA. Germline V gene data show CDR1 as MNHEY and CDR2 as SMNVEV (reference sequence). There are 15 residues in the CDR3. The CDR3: CASSLAGGARNIQYF.

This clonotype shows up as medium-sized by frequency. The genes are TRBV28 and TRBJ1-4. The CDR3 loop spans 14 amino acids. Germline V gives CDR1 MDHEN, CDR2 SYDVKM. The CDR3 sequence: CASSFGLRNEKLFF.

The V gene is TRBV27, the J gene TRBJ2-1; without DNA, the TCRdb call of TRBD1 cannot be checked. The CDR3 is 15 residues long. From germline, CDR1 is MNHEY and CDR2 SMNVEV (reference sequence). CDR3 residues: CASSWGGQGGNEQFF.

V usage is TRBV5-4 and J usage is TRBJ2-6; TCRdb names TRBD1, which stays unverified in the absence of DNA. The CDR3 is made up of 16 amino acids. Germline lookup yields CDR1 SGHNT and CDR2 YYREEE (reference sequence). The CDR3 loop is CASSSGTGSGANVLTF.

The CDR3 is CASSLLPGQGSAEAFF. J is TRBJ1-1 and V is TRBV5-1; no DNA is available, so the TRBD1 call from TCRdb remains unchecked. The germline CDR1 and CDR2 sequences are SGHRS and YFSETQ. CDR3 length: 16 residues. The whole variable domain, remainder taken from reference TRBV5-1 and TRBJ1-1, is KAGVTQTPRYLIKTRGQQVTLSCSPISGHRSVSWYQQTPGQGLQFLFEYFSETQRNKGNFPGRFSGRQFSNSRSEMNVSTLELGDSALYLCASSLLPGQGSAEAFFGQGTRLTVV.

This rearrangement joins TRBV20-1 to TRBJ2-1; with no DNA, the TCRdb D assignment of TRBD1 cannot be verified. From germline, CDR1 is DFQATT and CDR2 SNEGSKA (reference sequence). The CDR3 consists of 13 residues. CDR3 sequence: CSAQGGRLDEQFF.

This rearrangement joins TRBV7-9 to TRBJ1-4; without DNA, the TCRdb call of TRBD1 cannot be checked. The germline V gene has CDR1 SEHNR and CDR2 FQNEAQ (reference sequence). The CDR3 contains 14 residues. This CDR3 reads CASSYRDIKGKLFF.

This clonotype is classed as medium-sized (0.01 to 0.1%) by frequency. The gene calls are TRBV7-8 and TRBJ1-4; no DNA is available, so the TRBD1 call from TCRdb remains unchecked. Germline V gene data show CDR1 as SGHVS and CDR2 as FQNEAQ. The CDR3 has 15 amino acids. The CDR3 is CASSLTGDPNEKLFF.

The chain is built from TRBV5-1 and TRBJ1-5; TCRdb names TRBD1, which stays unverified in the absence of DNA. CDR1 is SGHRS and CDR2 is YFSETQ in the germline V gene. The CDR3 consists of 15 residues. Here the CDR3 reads CASSIGGNSNQPQHF.

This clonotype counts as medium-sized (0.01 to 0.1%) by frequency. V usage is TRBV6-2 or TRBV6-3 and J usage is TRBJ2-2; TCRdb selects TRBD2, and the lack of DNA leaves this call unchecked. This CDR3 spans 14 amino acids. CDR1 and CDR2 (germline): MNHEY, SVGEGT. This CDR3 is CASRPGLLTGELFF.

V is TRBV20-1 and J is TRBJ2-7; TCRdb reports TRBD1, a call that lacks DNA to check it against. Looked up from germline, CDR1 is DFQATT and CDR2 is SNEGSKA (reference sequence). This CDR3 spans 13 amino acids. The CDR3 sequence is CSAAGQVVNGVYF.

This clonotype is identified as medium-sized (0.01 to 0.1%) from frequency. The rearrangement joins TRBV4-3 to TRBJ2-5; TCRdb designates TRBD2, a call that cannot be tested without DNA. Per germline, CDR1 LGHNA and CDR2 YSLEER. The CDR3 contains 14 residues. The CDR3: CASSQGTSGETQYF.

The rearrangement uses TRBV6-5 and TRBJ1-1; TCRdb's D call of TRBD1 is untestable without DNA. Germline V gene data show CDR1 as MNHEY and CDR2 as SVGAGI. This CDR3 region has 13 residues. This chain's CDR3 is CASSYETGSEAFF.

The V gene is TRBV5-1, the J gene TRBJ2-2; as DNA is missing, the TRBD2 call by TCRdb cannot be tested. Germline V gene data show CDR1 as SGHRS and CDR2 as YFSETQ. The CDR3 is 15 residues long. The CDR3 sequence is CASSLGGGPTGELFF. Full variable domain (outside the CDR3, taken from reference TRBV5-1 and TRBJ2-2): KAGVTQTPRYLIKTRGQQVTLSCSPISGHRSVSWYQQTPGQGLQFLFEYFSETQRNKGNFPGRFSGRQFSNSRSEMNVSTLELGDSALYLCASSLGGGPTGELFFGEGSRLTVL.

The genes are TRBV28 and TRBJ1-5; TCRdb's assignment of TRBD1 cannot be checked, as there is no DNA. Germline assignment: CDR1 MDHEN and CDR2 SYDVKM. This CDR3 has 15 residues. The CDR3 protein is CASRGDRVGNQPQHF.

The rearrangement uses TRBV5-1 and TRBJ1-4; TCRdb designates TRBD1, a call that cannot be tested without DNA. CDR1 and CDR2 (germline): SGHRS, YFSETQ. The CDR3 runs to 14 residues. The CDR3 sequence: CASSLNALNEKLFF. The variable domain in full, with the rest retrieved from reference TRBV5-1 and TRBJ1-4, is KAGVTQTPRYLIKTRGQQVTLSCSPISGHRSVSWYQQTPGQGLQFLFEYFSETQRNKGNFPGRFSGRQFSNSRSEMNVSTLELGDSALYLCASSLNALNEKLFFGSGTQLSVL.

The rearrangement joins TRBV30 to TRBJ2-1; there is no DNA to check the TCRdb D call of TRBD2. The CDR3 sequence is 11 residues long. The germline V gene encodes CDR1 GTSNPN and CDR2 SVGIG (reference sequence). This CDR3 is CAWSMGGGEFF.

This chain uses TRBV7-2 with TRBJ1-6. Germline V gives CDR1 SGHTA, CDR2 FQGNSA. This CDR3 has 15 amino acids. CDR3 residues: CASSLVAARGSPLHF.

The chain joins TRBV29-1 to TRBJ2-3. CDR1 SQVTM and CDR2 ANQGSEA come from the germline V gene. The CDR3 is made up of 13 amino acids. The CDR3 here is CSVESSQRDTQYF.

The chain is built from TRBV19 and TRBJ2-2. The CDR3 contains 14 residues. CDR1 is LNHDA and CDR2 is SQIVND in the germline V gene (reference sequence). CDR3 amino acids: CASSIGSYTGELFF.

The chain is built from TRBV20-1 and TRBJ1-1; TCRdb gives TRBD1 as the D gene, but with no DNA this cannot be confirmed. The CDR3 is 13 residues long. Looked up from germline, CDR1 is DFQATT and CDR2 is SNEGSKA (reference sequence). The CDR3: CSAFGTLNTEAFF.

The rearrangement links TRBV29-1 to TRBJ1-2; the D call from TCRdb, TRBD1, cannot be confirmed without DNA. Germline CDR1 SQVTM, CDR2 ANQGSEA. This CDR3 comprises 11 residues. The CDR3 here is CSAGQDYGYTF.

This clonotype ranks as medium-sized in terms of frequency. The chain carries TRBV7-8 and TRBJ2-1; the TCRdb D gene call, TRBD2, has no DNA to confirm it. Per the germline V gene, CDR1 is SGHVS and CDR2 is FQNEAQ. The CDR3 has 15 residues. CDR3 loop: CASSLQLAGVNEQFF.

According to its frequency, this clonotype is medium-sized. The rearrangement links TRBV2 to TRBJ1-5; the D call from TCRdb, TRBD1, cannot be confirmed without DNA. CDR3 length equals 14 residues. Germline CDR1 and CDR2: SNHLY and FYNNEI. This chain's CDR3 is CASSGGTSDQPQHF.

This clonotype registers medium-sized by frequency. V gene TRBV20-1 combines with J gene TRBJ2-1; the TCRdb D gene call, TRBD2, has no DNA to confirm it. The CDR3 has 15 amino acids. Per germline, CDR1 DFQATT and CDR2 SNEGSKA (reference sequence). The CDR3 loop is CSARLAQYSYNEQFF.